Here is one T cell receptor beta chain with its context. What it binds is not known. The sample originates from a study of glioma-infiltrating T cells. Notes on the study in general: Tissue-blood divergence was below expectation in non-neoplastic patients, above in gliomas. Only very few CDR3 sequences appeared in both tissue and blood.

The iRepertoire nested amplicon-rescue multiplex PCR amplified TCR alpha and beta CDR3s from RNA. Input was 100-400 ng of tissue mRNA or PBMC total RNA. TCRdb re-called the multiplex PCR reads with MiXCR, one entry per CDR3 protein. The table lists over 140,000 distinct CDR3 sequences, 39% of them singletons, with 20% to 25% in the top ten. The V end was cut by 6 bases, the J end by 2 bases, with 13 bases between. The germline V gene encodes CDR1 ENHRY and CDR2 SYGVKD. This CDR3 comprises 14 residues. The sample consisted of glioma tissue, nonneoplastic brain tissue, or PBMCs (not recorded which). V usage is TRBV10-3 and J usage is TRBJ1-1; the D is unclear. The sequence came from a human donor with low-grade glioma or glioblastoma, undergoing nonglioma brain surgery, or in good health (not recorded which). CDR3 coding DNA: TGTGCCATCAGGCTCGTGACGGCAAACACTGAAGCTTTCTTT. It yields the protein CAIRLVTANTEAFF.